This T cell receptor (beta chain) was identified in a study of T cells in Graves' hyperthyroidism and ophthalmopathy. Amplification of TCR beta CDR3 regions used RNA as the template. The HTBI set primed first-round TCR CDR3 RT-PCR. TCRdb fed the multiplex PCR reads into MiXCR, producing one record per CDR3 protein. The sample comprises approximately 610,000 distinct CDR3 sequences, approximately 16% of which are singletons, and about 20% rests with the top ten. CDR1 and CDR2 from the germline V gene are WNHNN and SYGVQD (reference sequence). The germline V and J ends were trimmed by 0 bases and 5 bases, with 8 bases remaining between them. The CDR3 length is 14 residues.

The V call is TRBV10-1, the J call TRBJ2-1; no reliable D call. Sequences were obtained from blood. This receptor was obtained from a woman aged 18-29 years with Graves' hyperthyroidism. CDR3 sequence reads: CASSESGYHNEQFF. Written as DNA, the CDR3 is TGCGCCAGCAGTGAGTCGGGATACCACAATGAGCAGTTCTTC.